This passage covers 4 T cell receptor beta chains from one sample sequenced in a study of blood T cells in healthy people across ages. With a J-beta primer mix and a sample-barcoded 5' primer, a second PCR ran 7 to 11 cycles. Via MiXCR, TCRdb re-called the 5' RACE reads, giving one row per CDR3 protein. The sample carries 650,000 to 1,000,000 distinct CDR3 sequences, around 45% recorded once. The source material was blood. Receptors originate from a man aged 80 or over in good health.

This clonotype was detected a few times. The chain couples TRBV4-3 to TRBJ2-1; a weak D match, TRBD2 (5 bases). The germline V gene has CDR1 LGHNA and CDR2 YSLEER. The CDR3 has 17 residues. The germline V and J ends were trimmed by 0 bases and 3 bases, with 15 bases remaining between them. CDR3 protein: CASSQDWAEAGYNEQFF. CDR3 DNA: TGCGCCAGCAGCCAAGATTGGGCGGAGGCGGGCTACAATGAGCAGTTCTTC.

To note about this clonotype: An end of the junction differs from the germline gene, which may be a read error. The chain recombines TRBV24-1 with TRBJ2-1; 8 nucleotides match TRBD2. The CDR3 length is 18 residues. Germline loops: CDR1 KGHDR, CDR2 SFDVKD. In nucleotides, the CDR3 is TGTGCCGCCAGTGCCCAAGCTGGTAGCGGGACTTCCTACAATGAGCAGTTCTTC. This codes for CAASAQAGSGTSYNEQFF.

This chain connects TRBV21-1 to TRBJ1-4; the table gives TRBD1 as D, unverified against the DNA. TRBV21-1 is annotated as a pseudogene. The CDR3 extends over 15 amino acids. The CDR3 nucleotides are TGTGCCAGCAGTGCCCGGGACAGGAGGCGCGAAAAACTGTTTTTT. Amino acid sequence: CASSARDRRREKLFF.

CDR3 nucleotide sequence: TGTGCCGTTTGGTCGGGACGGCCTTCCTACAATGAGCAGTTCTTC. It yields the protein CAVWSGRPSYNEQFF. V is TRBV28 and J is TRBJ2-1; D may match TRBD1 or TRBD2 (5 bases each). The CDR3 has 15 residues. Trimming shortened V by 11 bases and J by 1 base, and 18 bases separated the two germline ends. The germline CDR1 and CDR2 sequences are MDHEN and SYDVKM. Filled out from reference TRBV28 and TRBJ2-1, the complete variable domain reads DVKVTQSSRYLVKRTGEKVFLECVQDMDHENMFWYRQDPGLGLRLIYFSYDVKMKEKGDIPEGYSVSREKKERFSLILESASTNQTSMYLCAVWSGRPSYNEQFFGPGTRLTVL.